This TCR beta chain was identified in a study of CD8 T cells in Susac syndrome. Study-wide context: Treatment at blood withdrawal was none, corticosteroids, or intravenous immunoglobulin alone in Susac syndrome patients. Study-level points and caveats: The authors acknowledged that their TCR sequencing and HLA analysis involved a relatively small number of individuals.

Details on this clonotype: The antigen remains unidentified.

The CDR3 contains 14 residues. CDR1 and CDR2 (germline): MGHDK, SYGVNS. J lost 7 bases, V lost 7 bases, and 8 bases had no gene match. Patients with Susac syndrome met the recently defined diagnostic criteria for definite or probable disease. Random-hexamer reverse transcription was applied to roughly 0.45 to 1 ug RNA. The immunoSEQ assay covered 54 Vbeta and 13 Jbeta segments for CDR3. One entry per CDR3 protein, called by TCRdb with MiXCR from the immunoSEQ multiplex PCR reads. The sample lists about 83,000 distinct CDR3 sequences; 95% to 96% were seen once. The clonotype comes from a human donor with Susac syndrome. The material sequenced was CD8+ T cells from PBMCs. The V and J genes are TRBV25-1 and TRBJ2-1; 9 bases match TRBD1. The CDR3 bases are TGTGCCAGCACCTTGGGGACAGGGTCGAATGAGCAGTTCTTC. Its protein product is CASTLGTGSNEQFF.